This T cell receptor beta chain was observed in a study of blood T cells in healthy people across ages. Across the study: Template switching picked up about one barcoded beta molecule for each two T cells.

General study findings and limits: Diversity estimates drawn from one million T cells were deemed underestimates. Nothing was known about donor CMV status, and this possibly confounded expanded clonotype changes.

Primers used in a second PCR of roughly 6 to 11 cycles were a sample-barcoded 5' primer and a J-beta primer mix. Each CDR3 protein is one row after TCRdb ran MiXCR on the 5' RACE reads. The data contain roughly 830,000 distinct CDR3 sequences, approximately 67% of them singletons. They isolated at least 6.5 million PBMCs from each sample. In regard to this clonotype: Its antigen is still unknown.

The CDR3 length is 18 residues. V shed 3 bases and J shed 0 bases, with 18 bases lying between them. CDR1 and CDR2 (germline): LGHNA, YSLEER. This receptor was taken from a young man in good health. Sequences were obtained from blood. The rearrangement uses TRBV4-3 and TRBJ2-1, with a weak D call TRBD2 (6 bases). CDR3 residues: CASSHEVSGWSSYNEQFF. CDR3 coding DNA: TGCGCCAGCAGCCATGAGGTCAGCGGGTGGAGCTCCTACAATGAGCAGTTCTTC.